Listed below are T cell receptor beta chains from one sample, sequenced in a study of T cells in Graves' hyperthyroidism and ophthalmopathy. TCRdb re-analysed the multiplex PCR reads in MiXCR, keeping a single row per CDR3 protein. The top ten clones hold roughly 19% of a sample with around 400,000 distinct CDR3 sequences, 15% of them seen once. Sequencing was performed on blood. The source is a woman aged 55-70 years with Graves' ophthalmopathy. Each CDR3 is given with its conserved first and last residue. The D gene is left open where the match is weak. Clone size appears in some rows only: once, few, many, or a class for an expanded clone.

NA | TRBJ2-7 | TRBV3-1 | many | TGTGCCAGCAGCCAAGGGACGAGAGGGAGTTACGAGCAGTACTTC | CASSQGTRGSYEQYF
TRBD2 | TRBJ2-7 | TRBV9 | NA | TGTGCCAGCAGCCTCGCCCCTGGACTAGCGGGATACGAGCAGTACTTC | CASSLAPGLAGYEQYF
NA | TRBJ2-5 | TRBV20-1 | many | TGCAGTGCTATGGCCGGCAGTCCACAAGAGACCCAGTACTTC | CSAMAGSPQETQYF
TRBD1 | TRBJ1-3 | TRBV18 | NA | TGTGCCAGCTCACCACCGGACAGGACTTTCTCTGGAAACACCATATATTTT | CASSPPDRTFSGNTIYF
TRBD1 | TRBJ2-5 | TRBV7-9 | few | TGTGCCAGCAGCTCCTCAGGGGGACCAGAGACCCAGTACTTC | CASSSSGGPETQYF
TRBD1 | TRBJ2-1 | TRBV30 | many | TGTGCCTGGAGTGTTGGACAGGGCCCTCCGAATGAGCAGTTCTTC | CAWSVGQGPPNEQFF
NA | TRBJ2-3 | TRBV11-2 | many | TGTGCCAGCAGCTTAGGTCACAACAGGGAAACAGATACGCAGTATTTT | CASSLGHNRETDTQYF
TRBD2 | TRBJ2-5 | TRBV7-9 | NA | TGTGCCAGCAGCTTTACTAGCGGGACAATGGGGACCCAGTACTTC | CASSFTSGTMGTQYF
NA | TRBJ2-5 | TRBV10-2 | NA | TGCGCCAGCTTATCCGGGATGGGGGAGACCCAGTACTTC | CASLSGMGETQYF
NA | TRBJ2-3 | TRBV5-1 | NA | TGCGCCAGCAGCTCATCCGGGCATAGCACAGATACGCAGTATTTT | CASSSSGHSTDTQYF
TRBD2 | TRBJ2-1 | TRBV4-2 | few | TGTGCCAGCAGCCCCGACCCGGCGGGAGTCATCGACAATGAGCAGTTCTTC | CASSPDPAGVIDNEQFF
NA | TRBJ1-3 | TRBV29-1 | few | TGCAGCGTAACAGGGAGCTCTGGAAACACCATATATTTT | CSVTGSSGNTIYF
NA | TRBJ2-1 | TRBV4-2 | NA | TGTGCCAGCAGCCAAGAGAGTCGGGGAAATGAGCAGTTCTTC | CASSQESRGNEQFF
TRBD2 | TRBJ2-1 | TRBV20-1 | NA | TGCAGTGCTAGAGACAGTAGCGGGAGGGCCTACAATGAGCAGTTCTTC | CSARDSSGRAYNEQFF
NA | TRBJ2-2 | TRBV2 | NA | TGTGCCAGCAGTGAAGCCCGCCTCGTCGGGGAGCCGTTTTTT | CASSEARLVGEPFF
TRBD1 | TRBJ2-5 | TRBV9 | many | TGTGCCAGCAGCCTAAACAGGGGGCCTGGGGAGACCCAGTACTTC | CASSLNRGPGETQYF
NA | TRBJ2-2 | TRBV18 | many | TGTGCCAGCTCACCAGGGGGAACGGACACCGGGGAGCTGTTTTTT | CASSPGGTDTGELFF
TRBD2 | TRBJ2-4 | TRBV20-1 | few | TGCAGTGCTAGAGATCCGGGACTAGCGAACATTCAGTACTTC | CSARDPGLANIQYF
NA | TRBJ2-7 | TRBV6-1 | few | TGTGCCAGCAGTGTGAGAGAGCAGTACTTC | CASSVREQYF
NA | TRBJ2-1 | TRBV18 | many | TGTGCCACCTCTGGCGGATTCTCCTACAATGAGCAGTTCTTC | CATSGGFSYNEQFF
NA | TRBJ2-7 | TRBV9 | many | TGTGCCAGCAGCGCCAATTCGATTTCCTACGAGCAGTACTTC | CASSANSISYEQYF
NA | TRBJ2-1 | TRBV20-1 | many | TGCAGTGCCCCTGCCTACAATGAGCAGTTCTTC | CSAPAYNEQFF
TRBD2 | TRBJ2-5 | TRBV7-2 | many | TGTGCCAGCAGCTTGATTGGGGGGGGAATGGAGACCCAGTACTTC | CASSLIGGGMETQYF
NA | TRBJ1-1 | TRBV11-2 | many | TGTGCCAGCAGCTTAGACAGTGGGAGGAACACTGAAGCTTTCTTT | CASSLDSGRNTEAFF
NA | TRBJ1-5 | TRBV4-1 | NA | TGCGCCAGCAGCCAAGACTCAGGGCCCAATCAGCCCCAGCATTTT | CASSQDSGPNQPQHF
NA | TRBJ1-1 | TRBV7-2 | NA | TGTGCCAGCAGCTTAGCGAGCAGCAGGTTCTTTCCGGTCACTGAAGCTTTCTTT | CASSLASSRFFPVTEAFF
NA | TRBJ1-2 | TRBV18 | few | TGTGCCAGCTCACCTTGGGCAGGGACAAACTATGGCTACACCTTC | CASSPWAGTNYGYTF
TRBD1 | TRBJ1-6 | TRBV6-5 | few | TGTGCCAGCAGTTACCGAGGACAGGGGGCTGATTCACCCCTCCACTTT | CASSYRGQGADSPLHF
NA | TRBJ2-5 | TRBV3-1 | many | TGTGCCAGCAGCCGTAGGGGGATGAGAGAGACCCAGTACTTC | CASSRRGMRETQYF
TRBD2 | TRBJ2-3 | TRBV5-1 | many | TGCGCCAGCAGCTTGGGACTAGCGGGGGGAGATACGCAGTATTTT | CASSLGLAGGDTQYF
TRBD2 | TRBJ2-7 | TRBV5-8 | NA | TGTGCCAGCAGCTTGGAAGGCGGGAGGAGTTACGAGCAGTACTTC | CASSLEGGRSYEQYF
TRBD2 | TRBJ2-3 | TRBV4-1 | few | TGCGCCAGCAGCCAACCCACTCGAGCGGGAGGGTCAACCACAGATACGCAGTATTTT | CASSQPTRAGGSTTDTQYF
NA | TRBJ2-5 | TRBV3-1 | many | TGTGCCAGCAGCCCTACCGCCTCCCAAGCGGCCCAGTACTTC | CASSPTASQAAQYF
NA | TRBJ1-1 | TRBV6-1 | NA | TGTGCCAGCAGCCGACGGGCTGGCACTGAAGCTCTCTTT | CASSRRAGTEALF
NA | TRBJ2-7 | TRBV20-1 | many | TGCAGTGCTAGAGATCGTCAGGGGAGGAACGAGCAGTACTTC | CSARDRQGRNEQYF
TRBD2 | TRBJ2-1 | TRBV3-1 | few | TGTGCCAGCAGCCCACTAGCGGGACTAGACAATGAGCAGTTCTTC | CASSPLAGLDNEQFF
NA | TRBJ2-5 | TRBV7-2 | many | TGTGCCAGCAGCCCAGAAGTAGTTTTGCAGACCCAGTACTTC | CASSPEVVLQTQYF
TRBD2 | TRBJ2-7 | TRBV20-1 | many | TGCAGTGCTGACCGACTAGCGGGAGATTACGAGCAGTACTTC | CSADRLAGDYEQYF